This T cell receptor beta chain is drawn from a study of blood T cell repertoires in COVID-19. Study-wide background: Material from acute and convalescent COVID-19 was sourced from the United States, Italy and Spain. PBMCs, B-cell-depleted T cells, or T cells provided the cDNA or gDNA that made up the material.

Sequenced by immunoSEQ multiplex PCR; TCRdb stores in-frame clones only, minus some. Here the sample spans 70,000 to 95,000 clones, 80% to 95% being singletons. Trimming removed 8 bases from V and 0 bases from J, with 11 bases in between. This CDR3 contains 13 residues. Sequencing was done on a sample of peripheral blood. This clonotype was obtained from a woman aged 60-75 years with active COVID-19. The chain links TRBV12-3 or TRBV12-4 to TRBJ2-7; unclear D gene. The CDR3 loop reads CASGHSTSYEQYF. DNA of the CDR3: TGTGCCAGCGGGCACTCAACCTCCTACGAGCAGTACTTC.